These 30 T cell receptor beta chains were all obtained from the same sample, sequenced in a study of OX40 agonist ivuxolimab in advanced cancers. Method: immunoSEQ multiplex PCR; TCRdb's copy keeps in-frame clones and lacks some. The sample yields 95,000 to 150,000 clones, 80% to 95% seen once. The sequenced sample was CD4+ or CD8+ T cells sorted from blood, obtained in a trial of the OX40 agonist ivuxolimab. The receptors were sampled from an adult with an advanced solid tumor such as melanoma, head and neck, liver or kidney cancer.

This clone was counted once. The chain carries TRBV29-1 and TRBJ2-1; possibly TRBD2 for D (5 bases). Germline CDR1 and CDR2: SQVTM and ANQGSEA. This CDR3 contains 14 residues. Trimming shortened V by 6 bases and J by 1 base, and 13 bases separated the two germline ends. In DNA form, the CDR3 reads TGCAGCGTAGCTAGCCTACTTTCCTACAATGAGCAGTTCTTC. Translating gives CSVASLLSYNEQFF.

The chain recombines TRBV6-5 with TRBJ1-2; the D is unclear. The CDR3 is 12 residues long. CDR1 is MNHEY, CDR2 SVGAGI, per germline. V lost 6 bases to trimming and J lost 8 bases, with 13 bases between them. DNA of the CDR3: TGTGCCAGCAGCCGTTCCCCGGGGGGCTACACCTTC. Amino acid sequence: CASSRSPGGYTF.

CDR3: CASSFVRLVETYEQYF. In nucleotides, the CDR3 is TGTGCCAGCAGTTTTGTAAGACTTGTCGAGACCTACGAGCAGTACTTC. The chain recombines TRBV28 with TRBJ2-7; D is undetermined. The germline V and J ends were trimmed by 3 bases and 2 bases, with 17 bases remaining between them. This CDR3 comprises 16 residues. Germline lookup yields CDR1 MDHEN and CDR2 SYDVKM.

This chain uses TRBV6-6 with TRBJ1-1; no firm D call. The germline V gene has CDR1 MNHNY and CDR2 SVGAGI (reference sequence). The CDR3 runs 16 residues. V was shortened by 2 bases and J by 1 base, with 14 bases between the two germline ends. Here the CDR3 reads CASSYGGGRQNTEAFF. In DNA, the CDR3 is TGTGCCAGCAGTTACGGAGGAGGCCGGCAGAACACTGAAGCTTTCTTT.

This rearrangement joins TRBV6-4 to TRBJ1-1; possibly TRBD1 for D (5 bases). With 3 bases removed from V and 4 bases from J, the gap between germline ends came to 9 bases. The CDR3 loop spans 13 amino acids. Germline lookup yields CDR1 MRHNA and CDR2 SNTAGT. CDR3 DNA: TGTGCCAGCAGTGAGACAGTCGGCACTGAAGCTTTCTTT. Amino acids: CASSETVGTEAFF.

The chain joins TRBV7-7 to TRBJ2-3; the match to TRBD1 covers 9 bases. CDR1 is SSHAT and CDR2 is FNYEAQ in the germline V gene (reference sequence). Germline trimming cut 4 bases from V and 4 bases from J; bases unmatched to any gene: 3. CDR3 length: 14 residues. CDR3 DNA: TGTGCCAGCAGCTCGCGACAGGGGGCAGATACGCAGTATTTT. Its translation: CASSSRQGADTQYF.

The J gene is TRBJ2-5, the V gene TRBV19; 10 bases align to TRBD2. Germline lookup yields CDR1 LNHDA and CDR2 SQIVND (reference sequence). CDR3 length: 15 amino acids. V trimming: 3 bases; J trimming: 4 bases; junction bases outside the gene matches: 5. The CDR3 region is CASSIQAGGGETQYF. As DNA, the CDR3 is TGTGCCAGTAGTATTCAAGCGGGAGGGGGAGAGACCCAGTACTTC.

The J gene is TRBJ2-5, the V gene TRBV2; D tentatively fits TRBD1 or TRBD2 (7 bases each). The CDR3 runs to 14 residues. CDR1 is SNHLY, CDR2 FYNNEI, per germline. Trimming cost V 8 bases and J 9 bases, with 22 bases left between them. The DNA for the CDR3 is TGTGCCAGCGAGCGACAGGGCCGCCGGGGGGCCCAGTACTTC. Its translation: CASERQGRRGAQYF.

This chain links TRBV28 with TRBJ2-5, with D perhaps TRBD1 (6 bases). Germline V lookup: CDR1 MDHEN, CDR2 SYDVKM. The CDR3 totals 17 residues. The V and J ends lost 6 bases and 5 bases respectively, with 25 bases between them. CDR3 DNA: TGTGCCAGCAGCCGGGGACCATTGGTACCAAGGGGGGAGACCCAGTACTTC. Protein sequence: CASSRGPLVPRGETQYF.

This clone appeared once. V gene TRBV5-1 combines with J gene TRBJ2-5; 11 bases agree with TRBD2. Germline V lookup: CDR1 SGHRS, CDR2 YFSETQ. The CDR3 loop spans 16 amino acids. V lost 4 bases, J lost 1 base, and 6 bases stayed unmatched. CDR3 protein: CASSAGTSGGQETQYF. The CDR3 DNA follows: TGCGCCAGCAGCGCTGGGACTAGCGGAGGCCAAGAGACCCAGTACTTC.

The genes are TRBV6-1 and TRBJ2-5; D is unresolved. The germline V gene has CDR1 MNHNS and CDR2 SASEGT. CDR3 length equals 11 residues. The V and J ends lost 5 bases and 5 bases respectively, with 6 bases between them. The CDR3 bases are TGTGCCAGCAGTTGGGCGGAGACCCAGTACTTC. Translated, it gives CASSWAETQYF.

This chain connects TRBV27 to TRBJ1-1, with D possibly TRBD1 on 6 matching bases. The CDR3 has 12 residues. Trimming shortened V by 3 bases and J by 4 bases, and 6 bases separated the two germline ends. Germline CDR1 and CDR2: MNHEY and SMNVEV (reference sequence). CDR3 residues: CASSFRGTEAFF. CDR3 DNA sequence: TGTGCCAGCAGTTTCAGGGGCACTGAAGCTTTCTTT.

The CDR3 DNA follows: TGTGCCAGTAGGAGGTCGGAAAACACCGGGGAGCTGTTTTTT. It translates to CASRRSENTGELFF. The rearrangement links TRBV6-4 to TRBJ2-2; D possibly corresponds to TRBD2 (5 bases). The germline CDR1 and CDR2 sequences are MRHNA and SNTAGT. V shed 9 bases and J shed 2 bases, with 13 bases lying between them. This CDR3 spans 14 amino acids.

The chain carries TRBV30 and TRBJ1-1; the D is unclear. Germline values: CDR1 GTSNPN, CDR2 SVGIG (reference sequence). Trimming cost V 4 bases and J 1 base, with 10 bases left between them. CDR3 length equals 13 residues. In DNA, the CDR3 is TGTGCCTGGAAGCACAGTTCGAACACTGAAGCTTTCTTT. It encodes CAWKHSSNTEAFF.

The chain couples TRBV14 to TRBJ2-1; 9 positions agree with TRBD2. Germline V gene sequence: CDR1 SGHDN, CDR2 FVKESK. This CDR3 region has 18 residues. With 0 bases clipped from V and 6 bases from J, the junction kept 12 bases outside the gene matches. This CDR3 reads CASSQEGLGLAGANEQFF. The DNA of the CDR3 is TGTGCCAGCAGCCAAGAAGGCCTCGGGTTAGCGGGGGCCAATGAGCAGTTCTTC. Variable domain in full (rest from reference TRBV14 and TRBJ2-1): EAGVTQFPSHSVIEKGQTVTLRCDPISGHDNLYWYRRVMGKEIKFLLHFVKESKQDESGMPNNRFLAERTGGTYSTLKVQPAELEDSGVYFCASSQEGLGLAGANEQFFGPGTRLTVL.

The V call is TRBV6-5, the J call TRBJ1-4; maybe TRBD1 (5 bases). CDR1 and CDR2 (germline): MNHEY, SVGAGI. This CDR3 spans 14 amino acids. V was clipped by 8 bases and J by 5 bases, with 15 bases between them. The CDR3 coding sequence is TGTGCCAGCCGAGGATACAGGATGAATGAAAAACTGTTTTTT. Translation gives CASRGYRMNEKLFF.

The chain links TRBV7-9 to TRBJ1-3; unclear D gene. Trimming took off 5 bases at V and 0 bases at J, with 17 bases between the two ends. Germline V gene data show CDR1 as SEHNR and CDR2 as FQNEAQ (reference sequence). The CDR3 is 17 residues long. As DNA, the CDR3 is TGTGCCAGCAGCCCATCCTCATTTACTCTCTCTGGAAACACCATATATTTT. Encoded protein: CASSPSSFTLSGNTIYF.

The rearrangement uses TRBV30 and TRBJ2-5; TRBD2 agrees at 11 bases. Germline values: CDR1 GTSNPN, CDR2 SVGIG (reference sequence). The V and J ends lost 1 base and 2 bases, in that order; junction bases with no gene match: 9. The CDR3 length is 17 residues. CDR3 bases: TGTGCCTGGAGTGCCGCCCAGGGACTAGCGGTACAAGAGACCCAGTACTTC. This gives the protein CAWSAAQGLAVQETQYF.

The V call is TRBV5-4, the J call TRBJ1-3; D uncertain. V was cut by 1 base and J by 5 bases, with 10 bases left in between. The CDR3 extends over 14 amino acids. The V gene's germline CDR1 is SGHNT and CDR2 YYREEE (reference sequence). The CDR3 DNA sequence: TGTGCCAGCAGCTTGTGGGGTGCCCGAAACACCATATATTTT. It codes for CASSLWGARNTIYF.

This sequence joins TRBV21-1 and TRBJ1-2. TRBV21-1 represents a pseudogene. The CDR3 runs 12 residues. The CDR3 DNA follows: TGTGCCAGCACCGCATTTAACTATGGCTACACCTTC. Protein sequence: CASTAFNYGYTF.

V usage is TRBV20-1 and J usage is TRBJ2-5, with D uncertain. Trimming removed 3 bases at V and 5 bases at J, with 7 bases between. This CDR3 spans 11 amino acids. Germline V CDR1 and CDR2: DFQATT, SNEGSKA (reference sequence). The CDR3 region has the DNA TGCAGTGCTAGTCGGCAGGAGACCCAGTACTTC. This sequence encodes CSASRQETQYF.

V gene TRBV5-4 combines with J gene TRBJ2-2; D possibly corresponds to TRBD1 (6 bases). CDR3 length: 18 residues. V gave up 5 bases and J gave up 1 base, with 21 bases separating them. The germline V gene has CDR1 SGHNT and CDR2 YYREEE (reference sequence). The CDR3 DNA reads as TGTGCCAGCAGGTCGTCCATAAACAGGGAACTGAACACCGGGGAGCTGTTTTTT. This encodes CASRSSINRELNTGELFF. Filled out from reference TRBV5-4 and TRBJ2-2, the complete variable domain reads ETGVTQSPTHLIKTRGQQVTLRCSSQSGHNTVSWYQQALGQGPQFIFQYYREEENGRGNFPPRFSGLQFPNYSSELNVNALELDDSALYLCASRSSINRELNTGELFFGEGSRLTVL.

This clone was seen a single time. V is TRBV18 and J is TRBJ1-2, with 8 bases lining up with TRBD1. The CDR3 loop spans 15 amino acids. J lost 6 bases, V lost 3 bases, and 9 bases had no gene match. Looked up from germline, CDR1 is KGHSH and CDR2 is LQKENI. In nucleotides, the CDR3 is TGTGCCAGCTCACCCCGTGGGGGACAGGTCGATGGCTACACCTTC. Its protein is CASSPRGGQVDGYTF.

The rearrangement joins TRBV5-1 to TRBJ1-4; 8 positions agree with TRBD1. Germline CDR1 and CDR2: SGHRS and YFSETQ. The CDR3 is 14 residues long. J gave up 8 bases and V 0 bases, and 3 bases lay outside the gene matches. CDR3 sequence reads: CASSLGTGNEKLFF. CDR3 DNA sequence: TGCGCCAGCAGCTTGGGGACAGGGAACGAAAAACTGTTTTTT.

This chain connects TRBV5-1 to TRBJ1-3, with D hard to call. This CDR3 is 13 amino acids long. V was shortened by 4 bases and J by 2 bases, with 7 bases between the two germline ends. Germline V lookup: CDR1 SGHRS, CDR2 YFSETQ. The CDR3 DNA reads TGCGCCAGCAGCACCGTAACTGGAAACACCATATATTTT. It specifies CASSTVTGNTIYF.

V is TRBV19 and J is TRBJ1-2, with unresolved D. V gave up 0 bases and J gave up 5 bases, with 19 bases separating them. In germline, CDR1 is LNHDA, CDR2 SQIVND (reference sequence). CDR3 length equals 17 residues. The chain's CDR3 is CASSIDGRGPHDYGYTF. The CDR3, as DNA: TGTGCCAGTAGTATAGATGGTCGAGGGCCCCATGATTATGGCTACACCTTC.

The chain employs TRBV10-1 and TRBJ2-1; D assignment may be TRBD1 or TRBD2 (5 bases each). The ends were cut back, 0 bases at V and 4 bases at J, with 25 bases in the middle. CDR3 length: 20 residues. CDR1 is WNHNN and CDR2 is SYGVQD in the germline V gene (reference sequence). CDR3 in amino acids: CASSESIIPRGPSSYNEQFF. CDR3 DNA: TGCGCCAGCAGTGAGTCGATAATCCCCCGGGGCCCTTCCTCATACAATGAGCAGTTCTTC.

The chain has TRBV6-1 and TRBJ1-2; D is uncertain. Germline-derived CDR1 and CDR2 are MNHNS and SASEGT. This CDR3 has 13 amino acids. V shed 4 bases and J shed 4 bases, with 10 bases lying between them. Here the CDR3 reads CASSVADVYGYTF. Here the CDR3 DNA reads TGTGCCAGCAGTGTGGCAGACGTCTATGGCTACACCTTC.

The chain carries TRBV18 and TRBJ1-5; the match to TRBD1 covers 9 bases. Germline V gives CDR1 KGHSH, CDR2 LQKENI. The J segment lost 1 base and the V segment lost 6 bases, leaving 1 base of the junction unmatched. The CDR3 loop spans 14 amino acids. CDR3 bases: TGTGCCAGCTCGGGACAGGGCAGCAATCAGCCCCAGCATTTT. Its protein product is CASSGQGSNQPQHF.

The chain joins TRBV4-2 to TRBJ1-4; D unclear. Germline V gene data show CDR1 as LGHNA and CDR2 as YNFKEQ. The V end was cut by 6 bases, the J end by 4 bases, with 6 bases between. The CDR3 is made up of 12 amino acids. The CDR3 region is CASREFNEKLFF. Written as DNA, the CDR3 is TGTGCCAGCAGGGAGTTTAATGAAAAACTGTTTTTT.